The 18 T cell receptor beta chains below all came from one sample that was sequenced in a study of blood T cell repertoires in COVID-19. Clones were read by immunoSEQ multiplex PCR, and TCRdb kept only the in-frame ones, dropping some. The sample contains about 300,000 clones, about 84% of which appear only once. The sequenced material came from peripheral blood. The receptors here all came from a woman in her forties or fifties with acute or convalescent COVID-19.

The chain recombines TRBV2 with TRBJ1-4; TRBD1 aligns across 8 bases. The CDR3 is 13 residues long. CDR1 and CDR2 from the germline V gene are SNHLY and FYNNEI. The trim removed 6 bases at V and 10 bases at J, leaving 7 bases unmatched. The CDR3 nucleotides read TGTGCCAGCAGGCAGGGGGCAGTTGGAAAACTGTTTTTT. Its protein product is CASRQGAVGKLFF.

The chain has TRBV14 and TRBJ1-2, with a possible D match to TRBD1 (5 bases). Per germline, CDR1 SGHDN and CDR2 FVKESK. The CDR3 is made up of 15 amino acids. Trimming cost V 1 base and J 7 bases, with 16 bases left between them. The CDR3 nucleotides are TGTGCCAGCAGCCAAGGAGCCCCAGGGTGGCCTGGCTACACCTTC. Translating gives CASSQGAPGWPGYTF.

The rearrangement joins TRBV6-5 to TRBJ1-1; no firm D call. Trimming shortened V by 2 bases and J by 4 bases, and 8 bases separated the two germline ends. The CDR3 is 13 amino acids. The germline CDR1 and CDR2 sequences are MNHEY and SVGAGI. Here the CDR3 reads CASSYRSGTEAFF. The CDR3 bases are TGTGCCAGCAGTTACCGGAGTGGCACTGAAGCTTTCTTT.

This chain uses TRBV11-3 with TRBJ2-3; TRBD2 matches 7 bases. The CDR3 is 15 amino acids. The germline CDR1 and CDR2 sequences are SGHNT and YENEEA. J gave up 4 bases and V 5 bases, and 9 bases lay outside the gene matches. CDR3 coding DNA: TGTGCCAGCAGCACTTCCGGGACTACCGCAGATACGCAGTATTTT. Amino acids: CASSTSGTTADTQYF.

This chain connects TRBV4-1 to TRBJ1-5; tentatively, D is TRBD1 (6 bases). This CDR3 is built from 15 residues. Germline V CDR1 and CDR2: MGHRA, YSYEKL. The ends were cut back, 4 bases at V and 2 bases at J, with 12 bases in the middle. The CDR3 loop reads CASSPGPGGNQPQHF. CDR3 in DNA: TGCGCCAGCAGCCCTGGTCCAGGGGGCAATCAGCCCCAGCATTTT.

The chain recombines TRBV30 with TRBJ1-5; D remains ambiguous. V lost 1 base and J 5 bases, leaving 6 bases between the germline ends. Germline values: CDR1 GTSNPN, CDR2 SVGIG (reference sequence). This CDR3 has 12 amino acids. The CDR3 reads CAWSAIDQPQHF. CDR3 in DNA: TGTGCCTGGAGTGCTATAGATCAGCCCCAGCATTTT.

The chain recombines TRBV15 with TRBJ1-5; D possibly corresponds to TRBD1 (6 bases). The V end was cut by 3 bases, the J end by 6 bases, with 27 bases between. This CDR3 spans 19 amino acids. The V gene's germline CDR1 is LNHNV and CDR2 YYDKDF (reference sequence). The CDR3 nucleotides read TGTGCCACCAGCAGTGGCATAGGGGGGGCGAGGATCGTTGGTCAGCCCCAGCATTTT. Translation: CATSSGIGGARIVGQPQHF.

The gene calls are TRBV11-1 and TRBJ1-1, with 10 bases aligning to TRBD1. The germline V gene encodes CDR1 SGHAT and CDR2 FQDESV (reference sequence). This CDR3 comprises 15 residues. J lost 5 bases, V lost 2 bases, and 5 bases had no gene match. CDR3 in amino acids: CASSLTDRGQTEAFF. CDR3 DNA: TGTGCCAGCAGCTTAACCGACAGGGGGCAAACTGAAGCTTTCTTT.

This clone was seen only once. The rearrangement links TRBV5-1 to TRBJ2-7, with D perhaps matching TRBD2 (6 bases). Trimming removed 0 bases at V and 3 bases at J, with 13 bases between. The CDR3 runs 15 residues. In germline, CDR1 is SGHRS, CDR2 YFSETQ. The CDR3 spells CASSLGRGTYYEQYF. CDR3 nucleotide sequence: TGCGCCAGCAGCTTGGGTCGCGGGACTTACTACGAGCAGTACTTC.

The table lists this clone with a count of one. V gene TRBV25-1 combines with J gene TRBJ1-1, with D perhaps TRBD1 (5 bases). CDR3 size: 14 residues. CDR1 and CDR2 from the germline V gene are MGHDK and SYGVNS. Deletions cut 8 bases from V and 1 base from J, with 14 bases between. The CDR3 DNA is TGTGCCAGCCGTCGGCAGGGATCGAACACTGAAGCTTTCTTT. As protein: CASRRQGSNTEAFF.

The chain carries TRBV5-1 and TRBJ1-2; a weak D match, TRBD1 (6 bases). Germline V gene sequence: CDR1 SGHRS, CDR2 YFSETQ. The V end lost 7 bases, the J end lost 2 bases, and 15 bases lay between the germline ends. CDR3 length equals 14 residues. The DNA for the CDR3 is TGCGCCAGCTCCCCGGACAGCCTAAACTATGGCTACACCTTC. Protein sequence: CASSPDSLNYGYTF.

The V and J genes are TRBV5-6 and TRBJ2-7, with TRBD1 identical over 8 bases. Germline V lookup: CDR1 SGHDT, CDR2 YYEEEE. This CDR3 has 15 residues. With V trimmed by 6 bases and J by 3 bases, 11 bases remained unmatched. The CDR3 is CASTQMGQVVYEQYF. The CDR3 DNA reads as TGTGCCAGCACCCAAATGGGACAGGTAGTCTACGAGCAGTACTTC.

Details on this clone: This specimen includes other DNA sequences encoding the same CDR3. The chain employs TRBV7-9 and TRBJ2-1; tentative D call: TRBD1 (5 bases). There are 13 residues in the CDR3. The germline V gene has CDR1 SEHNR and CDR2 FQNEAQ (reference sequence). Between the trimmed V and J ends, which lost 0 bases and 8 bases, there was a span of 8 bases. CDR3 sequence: CASSLALGDEQFF. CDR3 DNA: TGTGCCAGCAGCTTAGCGCTAGGGGATGAGCAGTTCTTC.

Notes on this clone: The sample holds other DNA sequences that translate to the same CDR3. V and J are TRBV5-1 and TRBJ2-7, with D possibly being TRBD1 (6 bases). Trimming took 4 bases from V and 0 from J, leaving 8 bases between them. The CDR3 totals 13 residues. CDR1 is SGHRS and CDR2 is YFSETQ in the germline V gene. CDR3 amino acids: CASSRDTSYEQYF. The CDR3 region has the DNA TGCGCCAGCAGCCGGGACACCTCCTACGAGCAGTACTTC.

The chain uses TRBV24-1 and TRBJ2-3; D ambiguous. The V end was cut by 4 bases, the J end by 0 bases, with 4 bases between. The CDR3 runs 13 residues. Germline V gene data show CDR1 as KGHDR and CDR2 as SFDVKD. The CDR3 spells CATSEASTDTQYF. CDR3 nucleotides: TGTGCCACCAGTGAAGCTAGCACAGATACGCAGTATTTT.

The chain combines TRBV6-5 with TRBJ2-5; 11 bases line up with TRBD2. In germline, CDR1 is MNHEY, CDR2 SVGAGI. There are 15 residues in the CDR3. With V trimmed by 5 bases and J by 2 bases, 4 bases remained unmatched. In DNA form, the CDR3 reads TGTGCCAGCAGTACGGGACTAGCGGTACAAGAGACCCAGTACTTC. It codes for CASSTGLAVQETQYF.

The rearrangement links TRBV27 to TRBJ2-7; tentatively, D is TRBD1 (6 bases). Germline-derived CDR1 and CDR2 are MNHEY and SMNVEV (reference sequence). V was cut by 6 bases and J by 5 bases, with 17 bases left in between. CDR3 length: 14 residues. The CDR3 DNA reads TGTGCCAGCAGGACAACAGGGAGAGGGCACGAGCAGTACTTC. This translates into CASRTTGRGHEQYF.

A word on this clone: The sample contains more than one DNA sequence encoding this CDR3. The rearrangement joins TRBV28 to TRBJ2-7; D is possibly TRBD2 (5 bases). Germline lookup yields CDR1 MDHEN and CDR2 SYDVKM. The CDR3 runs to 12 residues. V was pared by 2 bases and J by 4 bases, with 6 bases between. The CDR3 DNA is TGTGCCAGCAGTTTAAGCGGTTACGAGCAGTACTTC. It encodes CASSLSGYEQYF. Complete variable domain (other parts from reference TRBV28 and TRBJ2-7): DVKVTQSSRYLVKRTGEKVFLECVQDMDHENMFWYRQDPGLGLRLIYFSYDVKMKEKGDIPEGYSVSREKKERFSLILESASTNQTSMYLCASSLSGYEQYFGPGTRLTVT.